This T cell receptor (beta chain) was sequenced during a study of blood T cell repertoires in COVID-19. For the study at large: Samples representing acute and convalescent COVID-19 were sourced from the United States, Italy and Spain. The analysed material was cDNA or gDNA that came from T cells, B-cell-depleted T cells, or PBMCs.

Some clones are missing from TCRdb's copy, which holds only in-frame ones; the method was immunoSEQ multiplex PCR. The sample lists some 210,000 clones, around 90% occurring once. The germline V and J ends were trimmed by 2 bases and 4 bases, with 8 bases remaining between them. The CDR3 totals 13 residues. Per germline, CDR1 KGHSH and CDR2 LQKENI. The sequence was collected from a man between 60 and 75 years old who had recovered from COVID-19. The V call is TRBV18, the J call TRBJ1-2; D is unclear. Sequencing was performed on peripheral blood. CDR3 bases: TGTGCCAGCTCACCAGATAGACTCTATGGCTACACCTTC. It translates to CASSPDRLYGYTF.